These 22 T cell receptor beta chains came from one sample sequenced in a study of regulatory T cells in long-lasting Graves disease. Stated time point: persistent/refractory GD, antithyroid drugs over 5 years with positive TRAb. RNA extracted from PBMCs served as the sequencing template. Building of the TCR beta libraries involved iRepertoire HTBI primers and Arm-PCR of CDR3 regions. One entry per CDR3 protein results from TCRdb running MiXCR on the multiplex PCR reads. The sample has around 450,000 distinct CDR3 sequences; roughly a fifth are singletons. The sample consisted of peripheral blood mononuclear cells (PBMCs), taken when the disease was refractory, from a patient treated with antithyroid drugs. The source of these receptors is a female donor with Graves disease.

This clonotype was counted many times. V gene TRBV6-1 combines with J gene TRBJ1-5; D is perhaps TRBD1 (5 bases). Trimming removed 4 bases from V and 5 bases from J, with 21 bases in between. The CDR3 sequence is 17 residues long. From germline, CDR1 is MNHNS and CDR2 SASEGT. CDR3 region: CASSGGRVGRGYQPQHF. In nucleotides, the CDR3 is TGTGCCAGCAGTGGAGGCAGGGTAGGCCGGGGGTATCAGCCCCAGCATTTT.

This clonotype was seen a few times. The genes are TRBV7-9 and TRBJ2-5; D is unresolved. The V gene's germline CDR1 is SEHNR and CDR2 FQNEAQ (reference sequence). Trimming pared 0 bases from V and 0 bases from J, leaving 8 bases between. This CDR3 has 15 amino acids. The DNA for the CDR3 is TGTGCCAGCAGCTTAGCCGCCGGGCACCAAGAGACCCAGTACTTC. It translates to CASSLAAGHQETQYF.

This clonotype was seen ten or more times. V usage is TRBV29-1 and J usage is TRBJ2-5; D not certain. Looked up from germline, CDR1 is SQVTM and CDR2 is ANQGSEA. The CDR3 runs to 13 residues. Trimming removed 3 bases from V and 2 bases from J, with 10 bases in between. In DNA, the CDR3 is TGCAGCGTTGACTTGGCGGAGCAAGAGACCCAGTACTTC. This encodes CSVDLAEQETQYF.

In this sample, this clonotype turned up a few times. For the CDR3, the DNA is TGTGCCTGGACCGTGTCCACTGAAGCTTTCTTT. This encodes CAWTVSTEAFF. This chain joins TRBV30 and TRBJ1-1; no reliable D call. Germline V gene lookup returns CDR1 GTSNPN and CDR2 SVGIG (reference sequence). CDR3 length equals 11 residues. The V and J ends lost 4 bases and 4 bases respectively, with 7 bases between them.

This chain uses TRBV7-9 with TRBJ2-5; 9 nucleotides match TRBD1. The ends lost 1 base at V and 5 bases at J; junction bases unmatched: 5. The CDR3 consists of 15 residues. The V gene's germline CDR1 is SEHNR and CDR2 FQNEAQ (reference sequence). In DNA, the CDR3 is TGTGCCAGCAGCTTAGGGACAGGGGAAGAGGAGACCCAGTACTTC. Translated, it gives CASSLGTGEEETQYF.

This rearrangement joins TRBV3-1 to TRBJ1-6, with D uncertain. This CDR3 is 15 amino acids long. Germline CDR1 is LGHDT and CDR2 is YNNKEL (reference sequence). The ends were cut back, 1 base at V and 5 bases at J, with 9 bases in the middle. CDR3 nucleotides: TGTGCCAGCAGCCAAGGCACTAACAATAATTCACCCCTCCACTTT. Translating it yields CASSQGTNNNSPLHF.

This chain links TRBV5-1 with TRBJ1-4, with D possibly matching TRBD1 (5 bases). In germline, CDR1 is SGHRS, CDR2 YFSETQ. This CDR3 contains 14 residues. V was shortened by 4 bases and J by 6 bases, with 13 bases between the two germline ends. The CDR3 spells CASSAGREDEKLFF. CDR3 coding DNA: TGCGCCAGCAGCGCAGGGAGGGAGGATGAAAAACTGTTTTTT.

At least ten counts were recorded for this clonotype. The rearrangement joins TRBV20-1 to TRBJ1-4, with D possibly being TRBD1 (6 bases). Germline loops: CDR1 DFQATT, CDR2 SNEGSKA (reference sequence). CDR3 length equals 16 residues. V gave up 1 base and J gave up 10 bases, with 22 bases separating them. The CDR3 loop reads CSARGYPTGPQAKLFF. The CDR3 nucleotides read TGCAGTGCTAGAGGGTACCCTACAGGGCCCCAGGCAAAACTGTTTTTT.

On this clonotype itself: This may be a read error, as it is one base from a much larger clone. The CDR3 reads CASNPTSGRETQYF. In nucleotides, the CDR3 is TGTGCCAGCAACCCGACTAGCGGGAGGGAGACCCAGTACTTC. The V and J genes are TRBV7-6 and TRBJ2-5; 13 bases map to TRBD2. V lost 7 bases to trimming and J lost 5 bases; unmatched junction nucleotides: 4. In germline, CDR1 is SGHVS, CDR2 FNYEAQ. The CDR3 length is 14 residues.

The chain joins TRBV28 to TRBJ1-3, with D uncertain. Deletions cut 6 bases from V and 0 bases from J, with 12 bases between. The length of the CDR3 is 15 residues. The germline V gene has CDR1 MDHEN and CDR2 SYDVKM. CDR3 DNA sequence: TGTGCCAGCAGCCTGGACGCAAGCTCTGGAAACACCATATATTTT. Protein sequence: CASSLDASSGNTIYF. Based on the CDR3 plus reference TRBV28 and TRBJ1-3, the full variable domain is DVKVTQSSRYLVKRTGEKVFLECVQDMDHENMFWYRQDPGLGLRLIYFSYDVKMKEKGDIPEGYSVSREKKERFSLILESASTNQTSMYLCASSLDASSGNTIYFGEGSWLTVV.

The rearrangement joins TRBV7-2 to TRBJ2-7; D call uncertain. This CDR3 spans 13 amino acids. Trimming shortened V by 0 bases and J by 5 bases, and 8 bases separated the two germline ends. Germline V gene data show CDR1 as SGHTA and CDR2 as FQGNSA. The CDR3 DNA sequence: TGTGCCAGCAGCTTAGCGTACGGAAACGAGCAGTACTTC. It encodes CASSLAYGNEQYF.

Of note for this clonotype: A read error may account for a junction end that differs from germline. The chain couples TRBV12-3 or TRBV12-4 to TRBJ2-7; D gene ambiguous. The CDR3 spans 15 residues. The CDR3 coding sequence is TGTGCCGGCAGTTTGGCGCTCCAAGGCTCCTACGAGCAGTACTTC. Protein: CAGSLALQGSYEQYF.

V is TRBV20-1 and J is TRBJ2-7; D is unresolved. The CDR3 spans 13 residues. CDR1 is DFQATT and CDR2 is SNEGSKA in the germline V gene (reference sequence). Trimming shortened V by 3 bases and J by 0 bases, and 9 bases separated the two germline ends. CDR3 region: CSARGYSSYEQYF. For the CDR3, the DNA is TGCAGTGCTAGGGGGTACAGCTCCTACGAGCAGTACTTC.

V usage is TRBV24-1 and J usage is TRBJ2-1; 7 nucleotides line up with TRBD1. Per the germline V gene, CDR1 is KGHDR and CDR2 is SFDVKD. V lost 2 bases and J lost 10; bases outside the gene matches: 10. The CDR3 covers 15 residues. CDR3 region: CATSDYRQGVREQFF. CDR3 DNA: TGTGCCACCAGTGATTATCGTCAGGGGGTTCGGGAGCAGTTCTTC.

The V call is TRBV5-1, the J call TRBJ2-1; a weak D match, TRBD1 (6 bases). CDR1 is SGHRS and CDR2 is YFSETQ in the germline V gene. The CDR3 runs 16 residues. The ends were cut back, 4 bases at V and 9 bases at J, with 23 bases in the middle. Here the CDR3 reads CASSPAGTIVVVEQFF. CDR3 nucleotides: TGCGCCAGCAGCCCCGCCGGGACAATAGTGGTTGTTGAGCAGTTCTTC.

Of note for this clonotype: Possible read error: a much larger clone is one base away. V is TRBV28 and J is TRBJ2-7; D gene ambiguous. CDR1 MDHEN and CDR2 SYDVKM come from the germline V gene. This CDR3 has 18 amino acids. V gave up 3 bases and J gave up 3 bases, with 24 bases separating them. The CDR3 sequence is CASSFPIRPHRHNYEQYF. The CDR3 bases are TGTGCCAGCAGTTTCCCCATCAGACCCCACCGGCACAACTACGAGCAGTACTTC.

This clonotype was recorded many times. The chain links TRBV5-1 to TRBJ2-7; weak D call: TRBD1 (6 bases). CDR1 is SGHRS, CDR2 YFSETQ, per germline. The CDR3 sequence is 14 residues long. V lost 2 bases to trimming and J lost 5 bases, with 14 bases between them. The CDR3 DNA is TGCGCCAGCAGCTTAAGAACAGGGATCGACGAGCAGTACTTC. This sequence encodes CASSLRTGIDEQYF.

This clonotype was counted at least ten times. V is TRBV28 and J is TRBJ1-2, with D possibly being TRBD1 (6 bases). Germline V CDR1 and CDR2: MDHEN, SYDVKM. CDR3 length: 18 amino acids. The V and J ends lost 4 bases and 0 bases respectively, with 21 bases between them. CDR3 coding DNA: TGTGCCAGCAGTTCTTACACCACCTTGGACAGAGCTAACTATGGCTACACCTTC. It codes for CASSSYTTLDRANYGYTF.

This clonotype appeared a few times. V gene TRBV20-1 combines with J gene TRBJ1-1; TRBD1 matches 7 bases. This CDR3 spans 15 amino acids. J was trimmed by 5 bases and V by 1 base; bases with no gene match: 10. Germline V lookup: CDR1 DFQATT, CDR2 SNEGSKA (reference sequence). Here the CDR3 DNA reads TGCAGTGCTAGAGTCCCCACAGGGGTTGGGACTGAAGCTTTCTTT. This codes for CSARVPTGVGTEAFF.

The sample holds a few counts of this clonotype. J is TRBJ1-5 and V is TRBV28, with a tentative D call TRBD1 (6 bases). Germline V gives CDR1 MDHEN, CDR2 SYDVKM. The CDR3 length is 15 residues. V lost 6 bases, J lost 4 bases, and 16 bases lay in between. CDR3 bases: TGTGCCAGCAGGAGCCCAGGGGTTGGTAATCAGCCCCAGCATTTT. It is translated as CASRSPGVGNQPQHF.

The rearrangement joins TRBV11-3 to TRBJ2-3; D is perhaps TRBD2 (6 bases). The CDR3 is made up of 11 amino acids. CDR1 and CDR2 from the germline V gene are SGHNT and YENEEA. With 5 bases removed from V and 10 bases from J, the gap between germline ends came to 10 bases. CDR3: CASSRRESQYF. DNA of the CDR3: TGTGCCAGCAGCCGGCGGGAATCGCAGTATTTT.

This clonotype was observed many times. V is TRBV6-2 or TRBV6-3 and J is TRBJ1-2, with D uncertain. In germline, CDR1 is MNHEY, CDR2 SVGEGT. Trimming pared 4 bases from V and 8 bases from J, leaving 14 bases between. This CDR3 region has 13 residues. The CDR3 DNA sequence: TGTGCCAGCAGTTCGAGCGGCGGAGCAGGCTACACCTTC. This encodes CASSSSGGAGYTF.